This passage covers 25 T cell receptor beta chains from one sample sequenced in a study of T cells expressing NK-cell markers. TCRdb reprocessed the 5' RACE reads; each CDR3 protein has one entry and no DNA is given. The sample has 500,000 to 700,000 distinct CDR3 sequences; the top ten hold under 4.5%. The sequencing sample was made of blood T cells: a sorted CD56 or NKG2C T cell subset, CD4+ or CD8+ T cells, or bulk PBMC T cells (not recorded which). The receptors were gathered from a man aged 18 to 29 in good health.

The CDR3 spells CASSRAGSPFYEQYF. This chain uses TRBV7-2 with TRBJ2-7; the D gene TCRdb calls, TRBD2, cannot be checked with no DNA. From germline, CDR1 is SGHTA and CDR2 FQGNSA. The CDR3 runs to 15 residues.

The chain joins TRBV6-1 to TRBJ1-5; no DNA is available, so the TRBD1 call from TCRdb remains unchecked. Germline CDR1 reads MNHNS; CDR2 reads SASEGT. The CDR3 totals 16 residues. CDR3: CASSLGTGYSNQPQHF.

V usage is TRBV11-2 and J usage is TRBJ2-3; TCRdb's D call of TRBD1 is untestable without DNA. CDR1 and CDR2 (germline): SGHAT, FQNNGV. The CDR3 runs to 16 residues. The CDR3 loop reads CASSLGGGGITDTQYF. Drawing the rest from reference TRBV11-2 and TRBJ2-3, the complete variable domain is EAGVAQSPRYKIIEKRQSVAFWCNPISGHATLYWYQQILGQGPKLLIQFQNNGVVDDSQLPKDRFSAERLKGVDSTLKIQPAKLEDSAVYLCASSLGGGGITDTQYFGPGTRLTVL.

The rearrangement links TRBV3-1 to TRBJ2-7; without DNA, the TCRdb call of TRBD1 cannot be checked. This CDR3 has 15 amino acids. Germline CDR1 reads LGHDT; CDR2 reads YNNKEL (reference sequence). Here the CDR3 reads CASSRGQTISYEQYF.

The chain has TRBV11-2 and TRBJ2-3; TCRdb lists TRBD1, though no DNA is available to test this call. The CDR3 is 18 residues long. In germline, CDR1 is SGHAT, CDR2 FQNNGV. CDR3 in amino acids: CASRLLPRTGTYTDTQYF.

This chain connects TRBV6-1 to TRBJ2-7. The CDR3 runs to 13 residues. Germline V gene lookup returns CDR1 MNHNS and CDR2 SASEGT. CDR3 region: CASSEGPHYEQYF.

This chain joins TRBV6-1 and TRBJ2-5; TCRdb picks TRBD2, but there is no DNA to check that call. Germline values: CDR1 MNHNS, CDR2 SASEGT. This CDR3 has 14 amino acids. The CDR3 sequence: CASTGGGNQETQYF.

The chain is built from TRBV6-1 and TRBJ2-2; TCRdb gives TRBD2 as the D gene, but with no DNA this cannot be confirmed. This CDR3 comprises 13 residues. Germline V gene data show CDR1 as MNHNS and CDR2 as SASEGT. CDR3 loop: CASLTSGTGELFF.

V usage is TRBV7-8 and J usage is TRBJ2-6. CDR1 is SGHVS, CDR2 FQNEAQ, per germline. The CDR3 runs to 15 residues. CDR3 residues: CASSNLSSGANVLTF.

The chain employs TRBV5-1 and TRBJ2-3; lacking DNA, the TRBD1 call made by TCRdb goes unchecked. Germline loops: CDR1 SGHRS, CDR2 YFSETQ. The CDR3 length is 16 residues. The CDR3 loop reads CASSPAPGRSGDTQYF.

The chain combines TRBV4-2 with TRBJ1-2. Per germline, CDR1 LGHNA and CDR2 YNFKEQ. The CDR3 is 17 residues long. CDR3: CASSQDTAKGSNYGYTF.

This chain connects TRBV29-1 to TRBJ2-5; as DNA is missing, the TRBD1 call by TCRdb cannot be tested. Germline V gene data show CDR1 as SQVTM and CDR2 as ANQGSEA. This CDR3 is 16 amino acids long. The CDR3 loop reads CSVGLGQGVLQETQYF.

The chain carries TRBV11-2 and TRBJ2-2; TCRdb's D gene call, TRBD1, goes unchecked for lack of DNA. The CDR3 is 13 amino acids. In germline, CDR1 is SGHAT, CDR2 FQNNGV. Here the CDR3 reads CASRGPGTGELFF.

The CDR3: CASSRLGSSYEQYF. The J gene is TRBJ2-7, the V gene TRBV6-1. Germline-derived CDR1 and CDR2 are MNHNS and SASEGT. The CDR3 is 14 residues long.

The CDR3 sequence is CASSITGTGLSGANVLTF. The V call is TRBV18, the J call TRBJ2-6; TCRdb returns TRBD1, unconfirmable since there is no DNA. This CDR3 is built from 18 residues. Germline V gene lookup returns CDR1 KGHSH and CDR2 LQKENI.

The V gene is TRBV15, the J gene TRBJ2-3. Germline CDR1 is LNHNV and CDR2 is YYDKDF (reference sequence). The CDR3 consists of 13 residues. CDR3 protein: CATSVGWTDTQYF.

The chain is built from TRBV20-1 and TRBJ2-5; TCRdb returns TRBD2, unconfirmable since there is no DNA. Germline values: CDR1 DFQATT, CDR2 SNEGSKA (reference sequence). The CDR3 covers 15 residues. CDR3 in amino acids: CSARLTATTGETQYF.

V gene TRBV20-1 combines with J gene TRBJ2-1; with no DNA, the TCRdb D assignment of TRBD1 cannot be verified. Per germline, CDR1 DFQATT and CDR2 SNEGSKA (reference sequence). The CDR3 totals 13 residues. CDR3 loop: CSARWGRSNEQFF.

The V call is TRBV7-3, the J call TRBJ1-1; TCRdb names TRBD1, which stays unverified in the absence of DNA. CDR3 size: 15 residues. Looked up from germline, CDR1 is SGHTA and CDR2 is FQGTGA. The CDR3 region is CASSLSPDRNTEAFF.

The chain recombines TRBV29-1 with TRBJ1-2; the D call of TRBD1 rests on TCRdb alone, since no DNA is present to check it. Germline-derived CDR1 and CDR2 are SQVTM and ANQGSEA. The CDR3 runs to 12 residues. This CDR3 reads CSVGGQSSGYTF.

The rearrangement uses TRBV28 and TRBJ2-4; no DNA is available, so the TRBD1 call from TCRdb remains unchecked. This CDR3 has 13 amino acids. Germline V gene lookup returns CDR1 MDHEN and CDR2 SYDVKM. The CDR3 spells CATIRGSKNIQYF.

This CDR3 reads CASSLQTSGRNNEQFF. This sequence joins TRBV7-2 and TRBJ2-1; there is no DNA to check the TCRdb D call of TRBD2. The V gene's germline CDR1 is SGHTA and CDR2 FQGNSA. The CDR3 runs to 16 residues.

The V and J genes are TRBV6-1 and TRBJ1-2; TCRdb names TRBD1, which stays unverified in the absence of DNA. CDR3 length equals 14 residues. CDR1 MNHNS and CDR2 SASEGT come from the germline V gene. The CDR3 loop is CASSTGTGLFGYTF.

V is TRBV16 and J is TRBJ2-1. Germline values: CDR1 KGHSY, CDR2 FQNENV. The CDR3 covers 14 residues. CDR3 loop: CASSQLGSDNEQFF.

This chain joins TRBV27 and TRBJ2-5. CDR3 size: 15 residues. Germline CDR1 MNHEY, CDR2 SMNVEV (reference sequence). The chain's CDR3 is CASSSLLDRQETQYF.